This TCR beta chain was sequenced in a study of blood T cells in healthy people across ages. Study-level results: Observed TCR beta diversity showed a strong correlation with the percentage of naive T cells as measured by flow cytometry. While age rose, TCR beta diversity per million T cells dropped in a roughly linear way. Whereas aged donors had fewer naive CD4+ cells, long-lived donors had more of them and higher diversity.

A sample-barcoded 5' primer and a J-beta primer mix were used in a second PCR of roughly 6 to 11 cycles. TCRdb reprocessed the 5' RACE reads via MiXCR and lists one record per CDR3 protein. Of hundreds of thousands of distinct CDR3 sequences listed, roughly 48% are singletons. V dropped 5 bases and J dropped 2; count of bases not matched to a gene: 11. Germline loops: CDR1 LGHNT, CDR2 FRNRAP. The CDR3 has 16 amino acids. A word on this clonotype: The antigen is not known.

What was sequenced was blood. V and J are TRBV12-5 and TRBJ2-5; TRBD1 agrees at 7 bases. The sequence was collected from a man at least 80 years old in good health. This CDR3 reads CASGPGQGVGQETQYF. As DNA, the CDR3 is TGTGCTAGTGGTCCCGGCCAGGGGGTCGGGCAAGAGACCCAGTACTTC.